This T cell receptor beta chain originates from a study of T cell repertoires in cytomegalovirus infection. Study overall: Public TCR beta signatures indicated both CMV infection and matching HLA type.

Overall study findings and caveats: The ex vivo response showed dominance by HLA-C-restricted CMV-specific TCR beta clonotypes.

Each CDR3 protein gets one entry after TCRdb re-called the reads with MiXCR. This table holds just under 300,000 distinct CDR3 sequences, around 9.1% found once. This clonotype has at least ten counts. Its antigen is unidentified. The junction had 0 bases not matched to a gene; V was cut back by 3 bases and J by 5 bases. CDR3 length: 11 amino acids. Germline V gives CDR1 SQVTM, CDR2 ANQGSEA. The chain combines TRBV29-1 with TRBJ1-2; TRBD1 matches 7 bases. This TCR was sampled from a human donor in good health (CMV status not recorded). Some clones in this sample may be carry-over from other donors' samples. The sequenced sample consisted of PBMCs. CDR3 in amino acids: CSVDRGYGYTF. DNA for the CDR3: TGCAGCGTTGACAGGGGGTATGGCTACACCTTC. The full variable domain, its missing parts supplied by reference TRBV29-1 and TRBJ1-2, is SAVISQKPSRDICQRGTSLTIQCQVDSQVTMMFWYRQQPGQSLTLIATANQGSEATYESGFVIDKFPISRPNLTFSTLTVSNMSPEDSSIYLCSVDRGYGYTFGSGTRLTVV.